This TCR beta chain was sequenced in a study of T cell responses to AZD1222 COVID-19 vaccine. Study observations and caveats: Among AZD1222 vaccinees, only five or six were seropositive at baseline.

Comments on this clone: Its cognate antigen is unknown.

V gave up 1 base and J gave up 2 bases, with 6 bases separating them. Germline V CDR1 and CDR2: SGHTA, FQGNSA. The CDR3 extends over 13 amino acids. Using immunoSEQ multiplex PCR, the repertoire was profiled, and TCRdb retains in-frame clones only, with some absent. This sample yields approximately 100,000 clones, of which roughly 84% are seen a single time; around 1.5% belongs to the top ten. The TCR sequence derives from an adult in good health. This specimen was peripheral blood, taken on day 0 of AZD1222 vaccination. The J gene is TRBJ2-7, the V gene TRBV7-2; D call uncertain. The CDR3 coding sequence is TGTGCCAGCAGCTTAGAACGGACCTACGAGCAGTACTTC. Its protein is CASSLERTYEQYF.